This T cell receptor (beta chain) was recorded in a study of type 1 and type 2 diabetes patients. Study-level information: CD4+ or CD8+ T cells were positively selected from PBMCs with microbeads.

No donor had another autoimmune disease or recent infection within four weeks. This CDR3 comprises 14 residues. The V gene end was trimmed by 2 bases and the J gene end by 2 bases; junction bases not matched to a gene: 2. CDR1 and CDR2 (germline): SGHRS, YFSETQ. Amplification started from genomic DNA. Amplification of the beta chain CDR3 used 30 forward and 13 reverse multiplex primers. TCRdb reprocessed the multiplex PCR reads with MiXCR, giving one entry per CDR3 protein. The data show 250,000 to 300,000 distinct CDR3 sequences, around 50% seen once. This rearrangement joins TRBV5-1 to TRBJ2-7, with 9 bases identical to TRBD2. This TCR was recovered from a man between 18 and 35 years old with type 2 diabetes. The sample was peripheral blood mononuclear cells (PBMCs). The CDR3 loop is CASSFSGGTYEQYF. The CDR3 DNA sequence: TGCGCCAGCAGCTTTAGCGGGGGTACCTACGAGCAGTACTTC.